Listed below are T cell receptor beta chains from one sample, sequenced in a study of cytomegalovirus exposure and HLA in healthy donors. TCRdb keeps only in-frame clones here, not all; method: immunoSEQ multiplex PCR. This sample has over 95,000 clones; more than 65% occur once, and the top ten carry over 9.5%. Sequencing was done on a sample of PBMCs. The source of these receptors is a middle-aged man in good health and CMV-seropositive. The CDR3 runs from the conserved cysteine through the conserved F or W. A D gene is named only where the DNA matches it firmly. The size entry is marked missing in some rows and otherwise reads once, few, many or a size class.

D gene: NA
clone size: NA
V gene: TRBV5-6
J gene: TRBJ2-7
CDR3 protein: CASSLIQGLYEQYF
CDR3 DNA: TGTGCCAGCAGCTTGATCCAGGGCCTCTACGAGCAGTACTTC

D gene: TRBD1
clone size: NA
V gene: TRBV6-1
J gene: TRBJ1-2
CDR3 protein: CASRTTGVGGYTF
CDR3 DNA: TGTGCCAGCAGGACGACAGGGGTTGGGGGCTACACCTTC

D gene: NA
clone size: NA
V gene: TRBV28
J gene: TRBJ1-5
CDR3 protein: CASSAPTTQPQHF
CDR3 DNA: TGTGCCAGCAGTGCCCCGACAACCCAGCCCCAGCATTTT

D gene: NA
clone size: NA
V gene: TRBV7-9
J gene: TRBJ2-7
CDR3 protein: CASSLSPPEQYF
CDR3 DNA: TGTGCCAGCAGCTTATCCCCTCCCGAGCAGTACTTC

D gene: TRBD1
clone size: NA
V gene: TRBV11-3
J gene: TRBJ2-7
CDR3 protein: CASSPGTGAAYEQYF
CDR3 DNA: TGTGCCAGCAGCCCGGGGACAGGGGCGGCGTACGAGCAGTACTTC

D gene: NA
clone size: NA
V gene: TRBV28
J gene: TRBJ1-5
CDR3 protein: CASSFLLGAGQPQHF
CDR3 DNA: TGTGCCAGCAGTTTTCTTTTGGGGGCAGGTCAGCCCCAGCATTTT

D gene: NA
clone size: once
V gene: TRBV5-1
J gene: TRBJ1-6
CDR3 protein: CASTSGVYNSPLHF
CDR3 DNA: TGCGCCAGCACGTCCGGAGTTTATAATTCACCCCTCCACTTT

D gene: NA
clone size: NA
V gene: TRBV7-8
J gene: TRBJ2-2
CDR3 protein: CASSLFRVPGELFF
CDR3 DNA: TGTGCCAGCAGTTTATTCAGGGTTCCCGGGGAGCTGTTTTTT

D gene: NA
clone size: NA
V gene: TRBV5-1
J gene: TRBJ2-3
CDR3 protein: CASSLVVAGGTDTQYF
CDR3 DNA: TGCGCCAGCAGCTTGGTCGTGGCAGGGGGCACAGATACGCAGTATTTT

D gene: TRBD1
clone size: NA
V gene: TRBV18
J gene: TRBJ2-3
CDR3 protein: CASSPQKDRVTDTQYF
CDR3 DNA: TGTGCCAGCTCACCCCAAAAGGACAGGGTGACAGATACGCAGTATTTT

D gene: NA
clone size: NA
V gene: TRBV7-3
J gene: TRBJ2-5
CDR3 protein: CASSSQGLLQETQYF
CDR3 DNA: TGTGCCAGCAGCTCTCAGGGGCTCTTACAAGAGACCCAGTACTTC

D gene: NA
clone size: NA
V gene: TRBV19
J gene: TRBJ1-2
CDR3 protein: CASSMLGGGYTF
CDR3 DNA: TGTGCCAGTAGTATGCTGGGCGGGGGCTACACCTTC

D gene: NA
clone size: NA
V gene: TRBV18
J gene: TRBJ1-2
CDR3 protein: CASSPLSTGRGNDGYTF
CDR3 DNA: TGTGCCAGCTCACCGTTAAGCACAGGGAGGGGGAATGATGGCTACACCTTC

D gene: TRBD1
clone size: NA
V gene: TRBV14
J gene: TRBJ2-3
CDR3 protein: CASSQDYRGPGDKDTQYF
CDR3 DNA: TGTGCCAGCAGCCAAGATTACAGGGGGCCGGGGGATAAAGATACGCAGTATTTT

D gene: TRBD2
clone size: few
V gene: TRBV4-1
J gene: TRBJ2-3
CDR3 protein: CASSPRLAGAQGTDTQYF
CDR3 DNA: TGCGCCAGCAGCCCTCGACTAGCGGGGGCGCAGGGCACAGATACGCAGTATTTT

D gene: NA
clone size: many
V gene: TRBV5-4
J gene: TRBJ1-1
CDR3 protein: CASSLDEGFGEAFF
CDR3 DNA: TGTGCCAGCAGCTTGGATGAGGGATTCGGTGAAGCTTTCTTT

D gene: TRBD2
clone size: few
V gene: TRBV28
J gene: TRBJ2-5
CDR3 protein: CASTELAGAGVEYF
CDR3 DNA: TGTGCCAGCACAGAACTAGCGGGGGCAGGAGTTGAGTACTTC

D gene: NA
clone size: once
V gene: TRBV7-3
J gene: TRBJ2-2
CDR3 protein: CASSLSTPGELFF
CDR3 DNA: TGTGCCAGCAGCTTATCGACACCCGGGGAGCTGTTTTTT

D gene: NA
clone size: NA
V gene: TRBV28
J gene: TRBJ2-4
CDR3 protein: CASSLWETGIKNIQYF
CDR3 DNA: TGTGCCAGCAGTTTATGGGAAACAGGAATAAAAAACATTCAGTACTTC

D gene: NA
clone size: NA
V gene: TRBV7-9
J gene: TRBJ2-7
CDR3 protein: CASKQSGTYEQYF
CDR3 DNA: TGTGCCAGCAAGCAGTCAGGAACCTACGAGCAGTACTTC

D gene: NA
clone size: NA
V gene: TRBV11-1
J gene: TRBJ1-5
CDR3 protein: CASSVDRDQPQHF
CDR3 DNA: TGTGCCAGCAGCGTGGACAGAGATCAGCCCCAGCATTTT

D gene: TRBD2
clone size: NA
V gene: TRBV7-7
J gene: TRBJ2-7
CDR3 protein: CASSLGGLGSEQYF
CDR3 DNA: TGTGCTAGCAGCTTAGGAGGACTAGGATCCGAGCAGTACTTC

D gene: TRBD1
clone size: NA
V gene: TRBV2
J gene: TRBJ2-7
CDR3 protein: CASRDLGQGGGQYF
CDR3 DNA: TGTGCCAGCAGGGACCTCGGACAGGGGGGTGGGCAGTACTTC

D gene: TRBD1
clone size: NA
V gene: TRBV5-1
J gene: TRBJ2-7
CDR3 protein: CASSLAKDRGRVEQYF
CDR3 DNA: TGCGCCAGCAGCTTGGCCAAGGACAGGGGAAGGGTCGAGCAGTACTTC

D gene: NA
clone size: once
V gene: TRBV9
J gene: TRBJ1-5
CDR3 protein: CASSVGSGNQPQHF
CDR3 DNA: TGTGCCAGCAGCGTAGGATCGGGCAATCAGCCCCAGCATTTT

D gene: TRBD1
clone size: NA
V gene: TRBV28
J gene: TRBJ2-2
CDR3 protein: CTSRGQSTGELFF
CDR3 DNA: TGTACCAGCAGGGGACAGAGCACCGGGGAGCTGTTTTTT

D gene: NA
clone size: NA
V gene: TRBV7-9
J gene: TRBJ2-7
CDR3 protein: CASSPNSYEQYF
CDR3 DNA: TGTGCCAGCAGCCCAAACAGCTACGAGCAGTACTTC

D gene: NA
clone size: NA
V gene: TRBV7-2
J gene: TRBJ2-2
CDR3 protein: CASSLVAGLGTGELFF
CDR3 DNA: TGTGCCAGCAGCTTAGTCGCGGGGTTAGGCACCGGGGAGCTGTTTTTT

D gene: TRBD1
clone size: NA
V gene: TRBV15
J gene: TRBJ1-2
CDR3 protein: CATSIDRGVVGYTF
CDR3 DNA: TGTGCCACCAGCATCGACAGGGGAGTGGTTGGCTACACCTTC

D gene: NA
clone size: few
V gene: TRBV28
J gene: TRBJ1-2
CDR3 protein: CASRTQGLSYGYTF
CDR3 DNA: TGTGCCAGCAGAACACAGGGATTAAGCTATGGCTACACCTTC

D gene: NA
clone size: NA
V gene: TRBV6-5
J gene: TRBJ1-6
CDR3 protein: CASSSTGARLNSPLHF
CDR3 DNA: TGTGCCAGCAGTTCTACTGGGGCCCGACTTAATTCACCCCTCCACTTT

D gene: NA
clone size: few
V gene: TRBV28
J gene: TRBJ1-2
CDR3 protein: CASSYSTAGNGYTF
CDR3 DNA: TGTGCCAGCAGTTACAGCACCGCAGGGAATGGCTACACCTTC

D gene: NA
clone size: NA
V gene: TRBV7-8
J gene: TRBJ1-1
CDR3 protein: CASSPEGVDHTEAFF
CDR3 DNA: TGTGCCAGCAGCCCCGAGGGGGTCGATCACACTGAAGCTTTCTTT

D gene: NA
clone size: once
V gene: TRBV14
J gene: TRBJ2-1
CDR3 protein: CASSQVRAGEQFF
CDR3 DNA: TGTGCCAGCAGCCAAGTCAGGGCCGGTGAGCAGTTCTTC

D gene: TRBD2
clone size: few
V gene: TRBV7-9
J gene: TRBJ2-1
CDR3 protein: CASSLRTGTSGGNEQFF
CDR3 DNA: TGTGCCAGCAGCTTACGAACCGGGACTAGCGGGGGAAATGAGCAGTTCTTC

D gene: TRBD1
clone size: few
V gene: TRBV6-6
J gene: TRBJ1-1
CDR3 protein: CASSYTTGDDTEAFF
CDR3 DNA: TGTGCCAGCAGTTACACGACAGGGGACGACACTGAAGCTTTCTTT

D gene: NA
clone size: NA
V gene: TRBV7-2
J gene: TRBJ2-7
CDR3 protein: CASSLSQSFRNEQYF
CDR3 DNA: TGTGCCAGCAGCTTATCACAGAGTTTTCGCAACGAGCAGTACTTC

D gene: TRBD1
clone size: NA
V gene: TRBV6-1
J gene: TRBJ1-5
CDR3 protein: CASSVTGDNQPQHF
CDR3 DNA: TGTGCCAGCAGTGTGACAGGGGACAATCAGCCCCAGCATTTT

D gene: NA
clone size: NA
V gene: TRBV7-9
J gene: TRBJ2-7
CDR3 protein: CASSLDRDEQYF
CDR3 DNA: TGTGCCAGCAGCTTAGACAGGGACGAGCAGTACTTC

D gene: TRBD1
clone size: NA
V gene: TRBV7-6
J gene: TRBJ2-7
CDR3 protein: CASSPRAGTAVYEQYF
CDR3 DNA: TGTGCCAGCAGCCCCAGAGCCGGGACAGCCGTCTACGAGCAGTACTTC

D gene: NA
clone size: NA
V gene: TRBV29-1
J gene: TRBJ2-3
CDR3 protein: CSVYTGHSTDTQYF
CDR3 DNA: TGCAGCGTTTACACGGGACATAGCACAGATACGCAGTATTTT

D gene: NA
clone size: once
V gene: TRBV7-8
J gene: TRBJ1-2
CDR3 protein: CASSPTGTVNYGYTF
CDR3 DNA: TGTGCCAGCAGCCCAACCGGGACTGTTAACTATGGCTACACCTTC

D gene: TRBD1
clone size: NA
V gene: TRBV11-2
J gene: TRBJ1-2
CDR3 protein: CASSLVLGGGYTF
CDR3 DNA: TGTGCCAGCAGCTTAGTTTTAGGGGGCGGCTACACCTTC

D gene: NA
clone size: NA
V gene: TRBV11-3
J gene: TRBJ2-5
CDR3 protein: CASSSGGEETQYF
CDR3 DNA: TGTGCCAGCAGCTCAGGAGGCGAAGAGACCCAGTACTTC

D gene: NA
clone size: NA
V gene: TRBV28
J gene: TRBJ2-5
CDR3 protein: CASSLSENQETQYF
CDR3 DNA: TGTGCCAGCAGTTTATCTGAGAACCAAGAGACCCAGTACTTC

D gene: NA
clone size: NA
V gene: TRBV29-1
J gene: TRBJ2-3
CDR3 protein: CSAREDTDTQYF
CDR3 DNA: TGCAGCGCCCGGGAAGACACAGATACGCAGTATTTT

D gene: NA
clone size: NA
V gene: TRBV7-6
J gene: TRBJ1-2
CDR3 protein: CASSSGTSVYGYTF
CDR3 DNA: TGTGCCAGCAGTTCCGGGACTTCAGTCTATGGCTACACCTTC

D gene: NA
clone size: NA
V gene: TRBV2
J gene: TRBJ2-7
CDR3 protein: CASLSRGSSYEQYF
CDR3 DNA: TGTGCCAGCCTGTCAAGGGGCAGCTCCTACGAGCAGTACTTC

D gene: NA
clone size: NA
V gene: TRBV15
J gene: TRBJ1-5
CDR3 protein: CATSKALTDLRPQHF
CDR3 DNA: TGTGCCACCAGCAAGGCTCTGACTGACCTGAGGCCCCAGCATTTT

D gene: TRBD1
clone size: NA
V gene: TRBV4-3
J gene: TRBJ2-7
CDR3 protein: CASSRGTGPYEQYF
CDR3 DNA: TGCGCCAGCAGCCGAGGGACAGGCCCTTACGAGCAGTACTTC

D gene: TRBD1
clone size: NA
V gene: TRBV19
J gene: TRBJ1-2
CDR3 protein: CASLRTGRMVGYTF
CDR3 DNA: TGTGCCAGCTTAAGGACAGGGCGAATGGTTGGCTACACCTTC